The clone carrying this T cell receptor beta chain was found a few times. These data originate in a study of cytomegalovirus exposure and HLA in healthy donors. PCR was performed using 60 Vbeta and 13 Jbeta primers. Measured with immunoSEQ multiplex PCR; TCRdb has only the in-frame clones, and not every one. The data contain around 200,000 clones, about 75% of them singletons. Germline V lookup: CDR1 SGHRS, CDR2 YFSETQ. The ends were cut back, 4 bases at V and 2 bases at J, with 16 bases in the middle. The CDR3 sequence is 15 residues long. Samples came from healthy bone marrow donors. This clonotype was obtained from a man between 18 and 29 years old in good health and CMV-seronegative. Sequencing used PBMCs. This chain uses TRBV5-1 with TRBJ2-7, with D maybe TRBD1 (6 bases). The CDR3 DNA is TGCGCCAGCAGCCCCAGGGGATGGGGCACCTACGAGCAGTACTTC. Its protein is CASSPRGWGTYEQYF.